This TCR beta chain was identified during a study of patients and donors after allogeneic stem cell transplantation (dated by TCRdb to 2020 to 2021). This clonotype was counted a few times. What antigen it recognizes has not been identified. No per-base quality is available; no much larger clone lies one base away. The CDR3 has 15 amino acids, counting the end cysteine and phenylalanine. The CDR3 DNA has 45 bases and is translated from base 1. From V the trimming removes 5 bases and from J it removes 2 bases, while the gene matches leave 7 bases of the junction unaccounted for. CDR1 SGHVS and CDR2 FNYEAQ were looked up in the germline V gene. Library creation used RT-PCR. Sequencing instrument: NextSeq 550. The public reads were reanalyzed by TCRdb: fastp trimming at Q25, MiXCR alignment, in-frame beta chains only. Each record represents a unique CDR3 protein, reported with the most common genes and DNA among its rows. The sample contains roughly 200,000 distinct CDR3 sequences, roughly 38% of them found a single time. The ten largest clones take up 11% of the sample.

Material for sequencing was blood, either unsorted or a sorted T cell fraction (not recorded which). This receptor was taken from a human donor who was either an allogeneic HSCT recipient or a stem cell or donor lymphocyte infusion donor (not recorded which). It is not recorded whose cells these are; they may come from a transplant donor. This receptor chain uses TRBV7-6 and TRBJ1-1; TRBD1 aligns with 8 central bases. The nucleotide sequence is given as TGTGCCAGCAGCCCCAGGGGGCCGGATAACACTGAAGCTTTCTTT. It translates to CASSPRGPDNTEAFF. Full variable domain (CDR3 extended with the reference TRBV7-6 and TRBJ1-1 proteins): GAGVSQSPRYKVTKRGQDVALRCDPISGHVSLYWYRQALGQGPEFLTYFNYEAQQDKSGLPNDRFSAERPEGSISTLTIQRTEQRDSAMYRCASSPRGPDNTEAFFGQGTRLTVV.